The rows below give T cell receptor beta chains drawn from one sample of a study of cytomegalovirus exposure and HLA in healthy donors. Clones were read by immunoSEQ multiplex PCR, and TCRdb kept only the in-frame ones, dropping some. The sample lists 84,000 or so clones; about 80% were seen once. Sequences were obtained from PBMCs. The receptor source for this set is a male donor in good health and CMV-seronegative. Each CDR3 is given without its conserved first and last residue.

CDR3 protein: ASSLATRAGRSTDTQY
V gene: TRBV5-1
CDR3 length: 16
J gene: TRBJ2-3

CDR3 protein: ASSLGGTEDYEQY
V gene: TRBV7-2
CDR3 length: 13
J gene: TRBJ2-7

CDR3 protein: ASSIRPNTGELF
V gene: TRBV19
CDR3 length: 12
J gene: TRBJ2-2

CDR3 protein: ASSYTKGGQPQH
V gene: TRBV6-6
CDR3 length: 12
J gene: TRBJ1-5

CDR3 protein: ASRTGFMGEQF
V gene: TRBV6-5
CDR3 length: 11
J gene: TRBJ2-1

CDR3 protein: AGGTWGNQPQH
V gene: TRBV19
CDR3 length: 11
J gene: TRBJ1-5

CDR3 protein: ASRSHGRLRYNYGYT
V gene: TRBV27
CDR3 length: 15
J gene: TRBJ1-2

CDR3 protein: ASSFPRGGRLRGTQY
V gene: TRBV11-2
CDR3 length: 15
J gene: TRBJ2-5

CDR3 protein: AIQRENTGELF
V gene: TRBV2
CDR3 length: 11
J gene: TRBJ2-2

CDR3 protein: ASSSYGGYEQY
V gene: TRBV5-4
CDR3 length: 11
J gene: TRBJ2-7

CDR3 protein: ASSLGAGAGDEQY
V gene: TRBV7-7
CDR3 length: 13
J gene: TRBJ2-7

CDR3 protein: ASSLSIWRTGEGEQY
V gene: TRBV27
CDR3 length: 15
J gene: TRBJ2-5

CDR3 protein: ASSLLDGRQGPQH
V gene: TRBV5-5
CDR3 length: 13
J gene: TRBJ1-5

CDR3 protein: AWSGQASSYNSPLH
V gene: TRBV30
CDR3 length: 14
J gene: TRBJ1-6

CDR3 protein: ASSQESPGLAGGHNEQF
V gene: TRBV4-3
CDR3 length: 17
J gene: TRBJ2-1

CDR3 protein: ASSSHLETNYGYT
V gene: TRBV28
CDR3 length: 13
J gene: TRBJ1-2

CDR3 protein: SVGRKETQY
V gene: TRBV29-1
CDR3 length: 9
J gene: TRBJ2-5

CDR3 protein: ASIRRRESDQPQH
V gene: TRBV6-6
CDR3 length: 13
J gene: TRBJ1-5

CDR3 protein: ASSQGRSLARISADTQY
V gene: TRBV4-1
CDR3 length: 17
J gene: TRBJ2-3

CDR3 protein: ASRGQSGDSPLH
V gene: TRBV6-4
CDR3 length: 12
J gene: TRBJ1-6

CDR3 protein: ASSPGTSGGEQETQY
V gene: TRBV9
CDR3 length: 15
J gene: TRBJ2-5

CDR3 protein: ATSRRTGFTDTQY
V gene: TRBV15
CDR3 length: 13
J gene: TRBJ2-3

CDR3 protein: ASRDRGPGYT
V gene: TRBV19
CDR3 length: 10
J gene: TRBJ1-2

CDR3 protein: ASSLQGVQETQY
V gene: TRBV5-1
CDR3 length: 12
J gene: TRBJ2-5

CDR3 protein: ASSIAAGGNTEAF
V gene: TRBV19
CDR3 length: 13
J gene: TRBJ1-1

CDR3 protein: ASSLSTGGNSPLH
V gene: TRBV27
CDR3 length: 13
J gene: TRBJ1-6

CDR3 protein: ASSVERTWEYGEAF
V gene: TRBV9
CDR3 length: 14
J gene: TRBJ1-1

CDR3 protein: ASSLGQGNARGKLF
V gene: TRBV27
CDR3 length: 14
J gene: TRBJ1-4

CDR3 protein: ASSSTGGYNEQF
V gene: TRBV10-2
CDR3 length: 12
J gene: TRBJ2-1

CDR3 protein: ASSESRTGMPEAF
V gene: TRBV10-2
CDR3 length: 13
J gene: TRBJ1-1

CDR3 protein: ASSGTGGITEAF
V gene: TRBV5-1
CDR3 length: 12
J gene: TRBJ1-1

CDR3 protein: ASSQDRVSGYT
V gene: TRBV18
CDR3 length: 11
J gene: TRBJ1-2

CDR3 protein: ASSVSGLDRDEQY
V gene: TRBV9
CDR3 length: 13
J gene: .

CDR3 protein: ASRPYRNTEAF
V gene: TRBV6-6
CDR3 length: 11
J gene: TRBJ1-1

CDR3 protein: ASSPIRGDSGNTIY
V gene: TRBV18
CDR3 length: 14
J gene: TRBJ1-3

CDR3 protein: SATPPYEQY
V gene: TRBV20-1
CDR3 length: 9
J gene: .

CDR3 protein: ASSYSLTGLPYEQY
V gene: TRBV6-5
CDR3 length: 14
J gene: TRBJ2-7

CDR3 protein: ASSLGDSLTDTQY
V gene: TRBV4-2
CDR3 length: 13
J gene: TRBJ2-3

CDR3 protein: ASSQELQGTVEAF
V gene: TRBV4-3
CDR3 length: 13
J gene: TRBJ1-1

CDR3 protein: ASSSHPGQEITNYGYT
V gene: TRBV28
CDR3 length: 16
J gene: TRBJ1-2

CDR3 protein: ASRSTDQGGYT
V gene: TRBV5-6
CDR3 length: 11
J gene: TRBJ1-2

CDR3 protein: ASSLSGTDTQY
V gene: TRBV5-1
CDR3 length: 11
J gene: TRBJ2-3

CDR3 protein: ASKVRNNEQF
V gene: TRBV28
CDR3 length: 10
J gene: TRBJ2-1

CDR3 protein: ASSLRQGAVNTEAF
V gene: TRBV5-1
CDR3 length: 14
J gene: TRBJ1-1

CDR3 protein: ASSYFNRVNYNEQF
V gene: TRBV6-5
CDR3 length: 14
J gene: TRBJ2-1

CDR3 protein: ASSSLGTVLSGANGLT
V gene: TRBV7-8
CDR3 length: 16
J gene: TRBJ2-6

CDR3 protein: SAVQEVNTEAF
V gene: TRBV29-1
CDR3 length: 11
J gene: TRBJ1-1

CDR3 protein: ASSPPGRDGNTIY
V gene: TRBV28
CDR3 length: 13
J gene: TRBJ1-3

CDR3 protein: ATSSEGSLGQRFRGYT
V gene: TRBV15
CDR3 length: 16
J gene: TRBJ1-2

CDR3 protein: ASSPDGDSYEQY
V gene: TRBV11-2
CDR3 length: 12
J gene: TRBJ2-7

CDR3 protein: ASSLALLAGAGETQY
V gene: TRBV5-6
CDR3 length: 15
J gene: TRBJ2-5

CDR3 protein: ASLEREDYEQY
V gene: TRBV10-2
CDR3 length: 11
J gene: TRBJ2-7

CDR3 protein: ASSVELTGADTIY
V gene: TRBV9
CDR3 length: 13
J gene: TRBJ1-3

CDR3 protein: ASSPNPRGGQF
V gene: TRBV19
CDR3 length: 11
J gene: TRBJ2-1

CDR3 protein: ASSVGTGRNGYT
V gene: TRBV6-4
CDR3 length: 12
J gene: TRBJ1-2

CDR3 protein: ASSGLRPTGNYDTEAF
V gene: TRBV28
CDR3 length: 16
J gene: TRBJ1-1

CDR3 protein: ASSEGLAGNSYEQY
V gene: TRBV9
CDR3 length: 14
J gene: TRBJ2-7

CDR3 protein: ASSSPLQTSGATDTQY
V gene: TRBV7-9
CDR3 length: 16
J gene: TRBJ2-3

CDR3 protein: ASSKVGGYEQY
V gene: TRBV7-9
CDR3 length: 11
J gene: TRBJ2-7

CDR3 protein: ASSPRLAGDLSSYNEQF
V gene: TRBV5-1
CDR3 length: 17
J gene: TRBJ2-1